These 22 T cell receptor beta chains were all obtained from the same sample, sequenced in a study of cytomegalovirus exposure and HLA in healthy donors (TCRdb year 2017). The library was produced with the immunoSEQ multiplex PCR assay. The table comes from immuneACCESS by way of TCRdb, which keeps in-frame sequences with V and J called. Part of the clones is missing from these tables; in studies checked, under half for an unresolved V gene and the rest for unknown reasons. This sample holds over 150,000 clones; around 96% were observed only once. The ten largest clones capture 0.8% to 0.95% of the sample. The sequencing input was PBMCs. These receptor sequences come from a woman between 18 and 29 years old in good health and CMV-seronegative.

The rearrangement joins TRBV2 to TRBJ2-3; D might be TRBD2 (6 bases). Germline-derived CDR1 and CDR2 are SNHLY and FYNNEI. The V end was cut by 7 bases, the J end by 3 bases, with 11 bases between. This CDR3 has 13 residues. CDR3 coding DNA: TGTGCCAGCACATCCGGGGGAACAGATACGCAGTATTTT. It encodes CASTSGGTDTQYF.

The chain joins TRBV5-1 to TRBJ1-1, with D possibly matching TRBD1 (6 bases). The germline V gene has CDR1 SGHRS and CDR2 YFSETQ. The CDR3 length is 15 residues. V lost 0 bases to trimming and J lost 1 base, with 10 bases between them. DNA of the CDR3: TGCGCCAGCAGCTTGGAGTCAGGGGCGAACACTGAAGCTTTCTTT. It codes for CASSLESGANTEAFF.

This clone has a single count. The J gene is TRBJ2-5, the V gene TRBV4-1; 9 nucleotides match TRBD1. Germline lookup yields CDR1 MGHRA and CDR2 YSYEKL. Trimming removed 0 bases from V and 11 bases from J; junction bases left unmatched: 13. The CDR3 sequence is 16 residues long. CDR3 sequence: CASSQETGGYDEEQYF. DNA for the CDR3: TGCGCCAGCAGCCAAGAAACAGGGGGCTACGACGAGGAGCAGTACTTC.

The chain uses TRBV4-3 and TRBJ2-3, with D tentatively TRBD1 (6 bases). CDR1 is LGHNA, CDR2 YSLEER, per germline. The V and J ends lost 0 bases and 2 bases respectively, with 12 bases between them. This CDR3 comprises 16 residues. As DNA, the CDR3 is TGCGCCAGCAGCCAAGATGGGACAATCTCCACAGATACGCAGTATTTT. This sequence encodes CASSQDGTISTDTQYF.

The gene calls are TRBV6-1 and TRBJ1-4; D is possibly TRBD1 (5 bases). Germline V gene lookup returns CDR1 MNHNS and CDR2 SASEGT. The V end lost 8 bases, the J end lost 3 bases, and 10 bases lay between the germline ends. This CDR3 has 13 residues. CDR3 nucleotide sequence: TGTGCCAGCGAGGCCAGGGCTAATGAAAAACTGTTTTTT. Protein: CASEARANEKLFF.

The V call is TRBV29-1, the J call TRBJ1-2; TRBD1 aligns across 7 bases. The CDR3 extends over 12 amino acids. Germline CDR1 and CDR2: SQVTM and ANQGSEA. The ends lost 3 bases at V and 2 bases at J; junction bases unmatched: 0. CDR3 in amino acids: CSVETGNYGYTF. In DNA form, the CDR3 reads TGCAGCGTTGAGACAGGGAACTATGGCTACACCTTC.

V is TRBV10-3 and J is TRBJ1-6; no clear D gene. V was trimmed by 10 bases and J by 7 bases, leaving 11 bases between them. This CDR3 region has 12 residues. The germline V gene encodes CDR1 ENHRY and CDR2 SYGVKD. The CDR3 is CATAQLNSPLHF. The CDR3 region has the DNA TGTGCCACCGCTCAGTTGAATTCACCCCTCCACTTT.

The sample holds one count of this clone. The chain is built from TRBV7-9 and TRBJ2-3, with 7 bases that match TRBD1. Germline CDR1 and CDR2: SEHNR and FQNEAQ (reference sequence). The CDR3 spans 17 residues. Trimming took 3 bases from V and 0 from J; bases not matched to a gene: 9. CDR3 sequence reads: CASSFAGQAPSTDTQYF. The DNA of the CDR3 is TGTGCCAGCAGCTTCGCCGGACAGGCGCCTAGCACAGATACGCAGTATTTT.

The V call is TRBV6-1, the J call TRBJ1-5; D remains unclear. The V end lost 1 base, the J end lost 4 bases, and 5 bases lay between the germline ends. CDR1 and CDR2 (germline): MNHNS, SASEGT. The CDR3 runs 13 residues. The CDR3 region has the DNA TGTGCCAGCAGTGAAGTTCTGAATCAGCCCCAGCATTTT. Residues: CASSEVLNQPQHF.

This clone was seen once. The gene calls are TRBV19 and TRBJ1-2; 11 nucleotides align to TRBD1. Germline assignment: CDR1 LNHDA and CDR2 SQIVND (reference sequence). The length of the CDR3 is 15 residues. J gave up 4 bases and V 5 bases, and 6 bases lay outside the gene matches. The CDR3 loop reads CASSEGQGASYGYTF. The CDR3 region has the DNA TGTGCCAGTAGTGAAGGACAGGGGGCCTCCTATGGCTACACCTTC.

The V and J genes are TRBV6-5 and TRBJ1-1; tentative D call: TRBD1 (5 bases). Trimming took 2 bases from V and 5 from J, leaving 18 bases between them. Germline lookup yields CDR1 MNHEY and CDR2 SVGAGI. There are 16 residues in the CDR3. CDR3 nucleotide sequence: TGTGCCAGCAGTTACGTGCAGGATAGGGGTAGAACTGAAGCTTTCTTT. It specifies CASSYVQDRGRTEAFF.

In its sample, this clone was seen once. The chain has TRBV20-1 and TRBJ1-4; D unresolved. Between the trimmed V and J ends, which lost 3 bases and 10 bases, there was a span of 9 bases. Germline V gene sequence: CDR1 DFQATT, CDR2 SNEGSKA (reference sequence). This CDR3 spans 11 amino acids. The CDR3 sequence is CSARDGGKLFF. The CDR3 DNA sequence: TGCAGTGCTAGGGATGGAGGAAAACTGTTTTTT.

The gene calls are TRBV6-1 and TRBJ2-6; TRBD2 might be the D (6 bases). Germline CDR1 and CDR2: MNHNS and SASEGT. V was clipped by 6 bases and J by 4 bases, with 13 bases between them. CDR3 length equals 15 residues. The CDR3 spells CASSHRGAGANVLTF. In DNA form, the CDR3 reads TGTGCCAGCAGCCACCGCGGGGCCGGGGCCAACGTCCTGACTTTC.

In DNA form, the CDR3 reads TGTGCCAGCAGCCCAGGTGGGTCTTCGGCGCAGTACTTC. Its protein product is CASSPGGSSAQYF. The gene calls are TRBV11-1 and TRBJ2-7; D is unresolved. Germline CDR1 SGHAT, CDR2 FQDESV (reference sequence). This CDR3 has 13 residues. Trimming took 5 bases from V and 9 from J, leaving 17 bases between them.

V usage is TRBV19 and J usage is TRBJ1-2, with 7 bases matching TRBD1. With V trimmed by 3 bases and J by 4 bases, 17 bases remained unmatched. There are 18 residues in the CDR3. Looked up from germline, CDR1 is LNHDA and CDR2 is SQIVND (reference sequence). The CDR3 protein is CASSILRDSMTDGYGYTF. The CDR3, as DNA: TGTGCCAGTAGTATCCTCCGGGACAGCATGACTGACGGCTATGGCTACACCTTC.

This rearrangement joins TRBV7-3 to TRBJ2-3; TRBD2 might be the D (5 bases). Trimming pared 5 bases from V and 3 bases from J, leaving 12 bases between. This CDR3 has 14 amino acids. Germline CDR1 SGHTA, CDR2 FQGTGA. The CDR3 region has the DNA TGTGCCAGCAGCCCAATGTCGGGGACAGATACGCAGTATTTT. It encodes CASSPMSGTDTQYF.

V usage is TRBV4-3 and J usage is TRBJ1-4, with D hard to call. V dropped 1 base and J dropped 8 bases, with 17 bases sitting between them. CDR1 LGHNA and CDR2 YSLEER come from the germline V gene. The CDR3 runs to 16 residues. DNA of the CDR3: TGCGCCAGCAGCCAAGGGGTCGAGGCTCGGCAGGAAAAACTGTTTTTT. Amino acids: CASSQGVEARQEKLFF.

V gene TRBV7-9 combines with J gene TRBJ1-2; D not certain. The length of the CDR3 is 16 residues. Germline V gives CDR1 SEHNR, CDR2 FQNEAQ (reference sequence). Trimming took off 4 bases at V and 0 bases at J, with 15 bases between the two ends. The chain's CDR3 is CASSSTVPLPNYGYTF. The DNA of the CDR3 is TGTGCCAGCAGCTCGACTGTCCCGCTGCCTAACTATGGCTACACCTTC.

The chain has TRBV19 and TRBJ1-5; 8 bases align to TRBD1. With V trimmed by 6 bases and J by 2 bases, 6 bases remained unmatched. CDR1 LNHDA and CDR2 SQIVND come from the germline V gene (reference sequence). The CDR3 has 15 amino acids. The CDR3 here is CASSDRGLGNQPQHF. Here the CDR3 DNA reads TGTGCCAGTAGCGACAGGGGTCTGGGCAATCAGCCCCAGCATTTT.

The chain carries TRBV6-5 and TRBJ1-3; TRBD1 is a possible D gene (6 bases). This CDR3 contains 16 residues. V shed 0 bases and J shed 0 bases, with 9 bases lying between them. Germline V CDR1 and CDR2: MNHEY, SVGAGI. In DNA, the CDR3 is TGTGCCAGCAGTTACTCCGGACAGAGCTCTGGAAACACCATATATTTT. It is translated as CASSYSGQSSGNTIYF.

In this sample, this clone turned up once. The genes are TRBV7-2 and TRBJ2-3; 9 nucleotides agree with TRBD1. The CDR3 covers 16 residues. V lost 3 bases, J lost 4 bases, and 8 bases stayed unmatched. CDR1 is SGHTA, CDR2 FQGNSA, per germline. In DNA, the CDR3 is TGTGCCAGCAGCTTTATTCGCGGGACAGGGTCAGATACGCAGTATTTT. Encoded protein: CASSFIRGTGSDTQYF.

The genes are TRBV7-6 and TRBJ2-1; 9 positions agree with TRBD2. Losses at the gene ends were 5 bases for V and 7 bases for J; bases not matched to a gene: 12. Per the germline V gene, CDR1 is SGHVS and CDR2 is FNYEAQ. The CDR3 contains 16 residues. For the CDR3, the DNA is TGTGCCAGCAGCCTCATCGCGGGGGGGGCGGAAAATGAGCAGTTCTTC. Amino acids: CASSLIAGGAENEQFF.